This entry describes one T cell receptor beta chain. This clonotype was detected ten times or more. Its antigen remains undetermined. It has no much larger one-base neighbor in the sample; base qualities were not kept. Healthy controls were blood bank volunteers in Maryland, USA. Unsorted PBMC libraries were generated from 2 million PBMCs stored in RNAlater at -80 °C until RNA extraction. Peripheral blood was subjected to Ficoll-Hypaque density gradient centrifugation to isolate PBMCs, which were then cryopreserved in liquid nitrogen. cDNA was synthesized by template-switch 5'RACE using a primer carrying a 10-nucleotide random unique molecular identifier by which each TCR transcript was tagged. Every sequencing run covered 15-18 subjects and yielded more than 200 million TCR-beta sequences. Total RNA was extracted with the RNeasy kit. The KAPA Real-time Library Amplification kit was used to amplify TCR-beta VDJ regions with primers for the TCR constant region and the 5'RACE anchor. A first PCR added sample indexes and Illumina adaptors, after which a second PCR increased the library yield. The roughly 650 bp TCR product was size-selected on a 2% E-gel SizeSelection system after Ampure bead purification. Before pooling, library quality was checked on a Bioanalyzer, concentration was measured with Qubit, and libraries were quantified with the Kapa Library Quantification kit. An Illumina HiSeq 2500 sequenced the libraries paired-end 2 x 150 bp. To increase sequence diversity, roughly 23-30% phiX was spiked into each library pool. The original methods were these. The quality-filtered reads were processed with the UMI-based MiGEC pipeline, whose error correction step removed more than 85% of the raw TCR sequences. VDJ genes were aligned to IMGT germline references, and each clonotype was defined by a unique CDR3 amino acid sequence together with V-J genes. Clonal expansion, Shannon diversity, and CDR3 relatedness (CalcPairwiseDistances, ClusterSamples) were evaluated with VDJtools, and phylogenetic trees were built with CLCbio workbench. Clones with at least 8 unique UMIs were defined as expanded, with this threshold being based on coefficient-of-variation modelling across technical triplicates. The raw public data were reprocessed by TCRdb itself: fastp quality trimming at Q25, MiXCR clonotype calling, in-frame beta chains only. CDR3 protein sequences are deduplicated, and each keeps its most common genes and DNA. TCRdb assigned the V and J calls; the authors' analysis was not used. In this sample the table shows some 79,000 distinct CDR3 sequences, 13% to 15% of which occur a single time. Under 7% of the sample rests with the top ten.

This record comes from a study of neurological immune-mediated disorders (dated by TCRdb to between 2017 and 2020). Broadly, across the study: Peripheral blood TCR-beta repertoires from HTLV-I-associated myelopathy (HAM/TSP) patients, multiple sclerosis patients and healthy controls were compared by UMI-based sequencing. The cohort was made up of 68 subjects, consisting of 15 or so HAM/TSP patients, 34 multiple sclerosis patients and 20 healthy controls. Longitudinal samples, technical triplicates and paired sorted CD4+ and CD8+ T-cell subsets, alongside PBMC samples, were included among the roughly 98 TCR-beta libraries.

Beyond this particular receptor, the publication reports: TCR clonal expansion was highest in HAM/TSP patients and lowest in MS patients, with MS patients falling below even healthy controls. No identical CDR3 amino acid sequences were found to be shared among expanded clones across subjects, suggesting that TCR-beta repertoires were private in all groups.

According to the germline V gene, CDR1 reads SGHRS and CDR2 reads YFSETQ. V is clipped by 3 bases and J by 3 bases, and the sequence between their germline boundaries is 13 bases long. Taken from cysteine to phenylalanine, the CDR3 has 15 residues. Just CDR3 DNA is preserved here, 45 bases in frame from base 1. The sequencing sample was made of PBMCs. The clonotype originates from a woman aged 45-60 years in good health. This chain joins TRBV5-1 to TRBJ2-1, with a tentative D call of TRBD1 or TRBD2, each matching 5 bases. CDR3 loop: CASSSGPTSYNEQFF. The nucleotide sequence is TGCGCCAGCAGCTCGGGACCGACCAGCTACAATGAGCAGTTCTTC. Here the CDR3 is joined to the reference TRBV5-1 and TRBJ2-1 genes, and the full variable domain is: KAGVTQTPRYLIKTRGQQVTLSCSPISGHRSVSWYQQTPGQGLQFLFEYFSETQRNKGNFPGRFSGRQFSNSRSEMNVSTLELGDSALYLCASSSGPTSYNEQFFGPGTRLTVL.